A selection of T cell receptor beta chains follows, all from one sample in a study of response to subunit inactivated influenza vaccine. TCRdb fed the RT-PCR reads into MiXCR, producing one record per CDR3 protein. The sample contains roughly 570,000 distinct CDR3 sequences, 10% to 15% of which appear only once. This specimen consisted of PBMCs from blood, obtained 35 to 45 days after vaccination. These receptors all come from a man aged 45 to 65 who received an inactivated influenza vaccine. Both conserved end residues are part of each CDR3. The D gene is left open where the match is weak. Part of the rows lack a size; the others show once, few, many or a class for expanded clones.

clone_size,j_call,cdr3_length,d_call,v_call,cdr3_aa,cdr3_nt
many,TRBJ1-2,16,TRBD1,TRBV7-9,CASSSGQLLSGEGYTF,TGTGCCAGCAGCTCGGGACAGCTTTTAAGCGGAGAAGGCTACACCTTC
NA,TRBJ1-4,14,NA,TRBV4-3,CASSQGLLSEKLFF,TGCGCCAGCAGCCAAGGGCTCCTTAGTGAAAAACTGTTTTTT
many,TRBJ1-4,11,NA,TRBV20-1,CSARDVDKTLF,TGCAGTGCTAGAGATGTGGACAAGACTCTCTTT
NA,TRBJ2-7,15,NA,TRBV7-2,CASSFFTQGRNEQYF,TGTGCCAGCAGCTTCTTCACCCAGGGGCGGAACGAGCAGTACTTC
few,TRBJ2-1,15,TRBD2,TRBV5-1,CASSLVPGGANEQFF,TGCGCCAGCAGCCTGGTCCCCGGGGGGGCCAATGAGCAGTTCTTC
few,TRBJ2-3,14,NA,TRBV11-2,CASSLGYGTDTQYF,TGTGCCAGCAGCCTGGGATACGGCACAGATACGCAGTATTTT
few,TRBJ2-1,12,TRBD2,TRBV20-1,CRASGIYNEQFF,TGCAGGGCGAGCGGGATCTACAATGAGCAGTTCTTC
many,TRBJ2-7,16,TRBD1,TRBV6-2/TRBV6-3,CASSYHQDRGDYEQYF,TGTGCCAGCAGTTACCACCAGGACAGGGGGGATTACGAGCAGTACTTC
NA,TRBJ1-2,13,TRBD1,TRBV7-2,CASSLERTGFHTF,TGTGCCAGCAGCTTAGAACGGACAGGGTTCCACACCTTC
few,TRBJ2-1,13,NA,TRBV16,CASSAELYNEQFF,TGTGCCAGCAGCGCCGAGTTGTACAATGAGCAGTTCTTC
few,TRBJ2-7,15,NA,TRBV7-2,CASDMGDASSYEQYF,TGTGCCAGCGACATGGGGGACGCGAGCTCCTACGAGCAGTACTTC
NA,TRBJ2-5,14,NA,TRBV11-2,CASSFAGAQETQYF,TGTGCCAGCAGCTTTGCGGGGGCCCAAGAGACCCAGTACTTC
NA,TRBJ1-6,14,TRBD1,TRBV5-1,CASSSGTVGSPLHF,TGCGCCAGCAGCTCCGGGACAGTAGGCTCACCCCTCCACTTT
few,TRBJ2-7,17,TRBD2,TRBV20-1,CSARDRLAGGVSYEQYF,TGCAGTGCTAGAGATCGACTAGCGGGAGGGGTCTCCTACGAGCAGTACTTC
many,TRBJ1-2,13,TRBD1,TRBV5-1,CASSATGDYGYTF,TGCGCCAGCAGCGCGACAGGGGACTATGGCTACACCTTC
few,TRBJ2-1,15,TRBD1,TRBV9,CASSEQPGTGNEQFF,TGTGCCAGCAGCGAGCAACCCGGGACAGGGAATGAGCAGTTCTTC
few,TRBJ1-5,15,NA,TRBV5-1,CASSFYPGGNQPQHF,TGCGCCAGCAGCTTTTATCCGGGGGGCAATCAGCCCCAGCATTTT
few,TRBJ1-1,14,NA,TRBV12-3/TRBV12-4,CASSPRHGGTEAFF,TGTGCCAGCAGTCCCCGGCACGGAGGGACTGAAGCTTTCTTT
many,TRBJ1-2,16,NA,TRBV12-3/TRBV12-4,CASSPRQRGLNYGYTF,TGTGCCAGCAGTCCCCGACAGAGGGGGTTGAACTATGGCTACACCTTC
few,TRBJ2-7,14,NA,TRBV13,CASSPRGGAYEQYF,TGTGCCAGCAGCCCAAGAGGAGGGGCCTACGAGCAGTACTTC
NA,TRBJ1-2,16,TRBD1,TRBV6-1,CASMGTAQIANYGYTF,TGTGCCAGCATGGGGACAGCGCAAATAGCTAACTATGGCTACACCTTC
few,TRBJ2-3,16,TRBD2,TRBV20-1,CSAPPRGAGVGDTQYF,TGCAGTGCTCCCCCACGAGGAGCGGGAGTGGGAGATACGCAGTATTTT
few,TRBJ2-5,14,NA,TRBV7-6,CASTDVGNQETQYF,TGTGCCAGCACCGACGTAGGAAACCAAGAGACCCAGTACTTC
few,TRBJ1-5,13,NA,TRBV20-1,CSARDALNQPQHF,TGCAGTGCTAGAGATGCGCTCAATCAGCCCCAGCATTTT
NA,TRBJ2-7,15,NA,TRBV7-2,CASTRSPGPSYEQYF,TGTGCCAGCACCCGTTCGCCAGGCCCCTCCTACGAGCAGTACTTC
NA,TRBJ1-2,15,TRBD1,TRBV10-3,CAISEGTGGADGYTF,TGTGCCATCAGTGAGGGGACAGGGGGTGCGGATGGCTACACCTTC
NA,TRBJ1-2,16,NA,TRBV12-3/TRBV12-4,CASSLRSGNHLYGYTF,TGTGCCAGCAGTTTACGGTCAGGGAACCATCTCTATGGCTACACCTTC
NA,TRBJ2-1,16,NA,TRBV12-3/TRBV12-4,CASSASPGVAYNEQFF,TGTGCCAGCAGTGCCTCTCCGGGGGTAGCGTACAATGAGCAGTTCTTC
NA,TRBJ2-5,15,TRBD2,TRBV6-1,CASRALAGVKETQYF,TGTGCCAGCAGGGCGCTAGCGGGGGTAAAAGAGACCCAGTACTTC
NA,TRBJ2-7,15,NA,TRBV6-2/TRBV6-3,CASSALYRVGYEQYF,TGTGCCAGCAGTGCTCTGTACAGGGTCGGCTACGAGCAGTACTTC
many,TRBJ2-7,11,NA,TRBV12-3/TRBV12-4,CASSNSYEQYF,TGTGCCAGCAGTAACTCCTACGAGCAGTACTTC
NA,TRBJ1-6,14,NA,TRBV6-1,CASNNREHHSPLHF,TGTGCCAGCAATAACAGGGAACACCATTCACCCCTCCACTTT
many,TRBJ2-1,14,TRBD1,TRBV5-1,CASSSDRAYNEQFF,TGCGCCAGCAGCTCAGACAGGGCGTACAATGAGCAGTTCTTC
NA,TRBJ1-6,13,NA,TRBV12-3/TRBV12-4,CASNLNYNSPLHF,TGTGCCAGCAACCTGAATTATAATTCACCCCTCCACTTT
NA,TRBJ2-1,14,NA,TRBV27,CASSPVTFYNEQFF,TGTGCCAGCAGCCCTGTGACCTTCTACAATGAGCAGTTCTTC
few,TRBJ2-1,19,NA,TRBV5-1,CASSLGLRQGSVGINEQFF,TGCGCCAGCAGCCTGGGGCTTCGGCAGGGATCCGTAGGTATCAATGAGCAGTTCTTC
NA,TRBJ2-5,15,TRBD2,TRBV3-1,CASSLYGGAPETQYF,TGTGCCAGCAGCCTCTACGGGGGGGCCCCAGAGACCCAGTACTTC
NA,TRBJ2-1,15,TRBD2,TRBV20-1,CSARAGTSGIREQFF,TGCAGTGCTAGAGCCGGGACTAGCGGGATCCGAGAGCAGTTCTTC
few,TRBJ2-1,15,TRBD2,TRBV5-8,CASSKSGGDYNEQFF,TGTGCCAGCAGTAAAAGCGGGGGGGATTACAATGAGCAGTTCTTC
few,TRBJ2-2,19,NA,TRBV12-3/TRBV12-4,CTCSLVLVWSGPNTGELFF,TGTACCTGCAGTTTAGTCTTAGTTTGGTCCGGCCCGAACACCGGGGAGCTGTTTTTT
few,TRBJ2-7,13,NA,TRBV6-2/TRBV6-3,CASGRLSSYEQYF,TGTGCCAGCGGCCGGTTAAGCTCCTACGAGCAGTACTTC
few,TRBJ1-4,14,NA,TRBV7-9,CASSFGGGAEKLFF,TGTGCCAGCAGCTTCGGTGGAGGGGCTGAAAAACTGTTTTTT
NA,TRBJ2-1,16,NA,TRBV30,CAWRDPQGITYNEQFF,TGTGCCTGGCGTGACCCCCAGGGAATAACCTACAATGAGCAGTTCTTC
few,TRBJ2-1,15,TRBD2,TRBV7-2,CASSATGLAPNEQFF,TGTGCCAGCAGCGCGACGGGACTAGCGCCCAATGAGCAGTTCTTC
NA,TRBJ1-1,14,TRBD1,TRBV12-3/TRBV12-4,CASSPRTGRTEAFF,TGTGCCAGCAGCCCCCGGACAGGGCGCACTGAAGCTTTCTTT
few,TRBJ2-5,15,NA,TRBV3-1,CASSPGPTFTETQYF,TGTGCCAGCAGCCCAGGACCAACTTTCACAGAGACCCAGTACTTC
NA,TRBJ2-1,16,NA,TRBV3-1,CASSQGQPSGMDEQFF,TGTGCCAGCAGCCAAGGACAGCCCTCCGGGATGGATGAGCAGTTCTTC
NA,TRBJ2-1,15,TRBD2,TRBV24-1,CATSDPGTRAYEQFF,TGTGCCACCAGTGACCCCGGGACTAGGGCGTATGAGCAGTTCTTC
NA,TRBJ2-3,12,NA,TRBV6-5,CASSGLDDTQYF,TGTGCCAGCAGTGGACTCGACGATACGCAGTATTTT
many,TRBJ2-3,12,NA,TRBV29-1,CSVGLATDTQYF,TGCAGCGTTGGACTTGCCACAGATACGCAGTATTTT
NA,TRBJ2-7,15,TRBD2,TRBV4-2,CASSSRAGGTYEQYF,TGTGCCAGCAGCTCCCGAGCGGGGGGGACCTACGAGCAGTACTTC
few,TRBJ2-7,16,NA,TRBV27,CASSPSLGQILYEQYF,TGTGCCAGCAGCCCCTCTTTAGGTCAGATCCTATACGAGCAGTACTTC